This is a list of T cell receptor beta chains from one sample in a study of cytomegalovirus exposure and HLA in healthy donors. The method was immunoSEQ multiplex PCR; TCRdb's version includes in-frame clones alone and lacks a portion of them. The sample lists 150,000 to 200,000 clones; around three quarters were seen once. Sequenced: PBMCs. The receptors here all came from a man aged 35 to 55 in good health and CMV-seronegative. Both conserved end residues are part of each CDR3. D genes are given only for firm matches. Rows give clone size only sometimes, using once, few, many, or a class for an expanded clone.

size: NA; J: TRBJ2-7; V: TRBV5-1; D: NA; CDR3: CASSPGSYYEQYF; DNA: TGCGCCAGCAGCCCCGGTTCCTACTACGAGCAGTACTTC
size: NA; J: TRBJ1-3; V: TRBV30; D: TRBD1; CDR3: CACYGTGRGNTIYF; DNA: TGTGCCTGTTACGGGACAGGGCGAGGAAACACCATATATTTT
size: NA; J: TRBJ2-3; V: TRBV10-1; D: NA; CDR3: CASSESPSKTDTQYF; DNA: TGCGCCAGCAGTGAGTCTCCCTCTAAAACAGATACGCAGTATTTT
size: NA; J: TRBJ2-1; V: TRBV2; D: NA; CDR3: CASSESSPSSYNEQFF; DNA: TGTGCCAGCAGTGAATCTTCCCCCAGCTCCTACAATGAGCAGTTCTTC
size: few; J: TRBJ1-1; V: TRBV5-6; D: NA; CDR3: CASSPGITNTEAFF; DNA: TGTGCCAGCAGTCCCGGGATCACCAACACTGAAGCTTTCTTT
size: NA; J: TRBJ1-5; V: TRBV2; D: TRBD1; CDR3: CASRTGLKPQHF; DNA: TGTGCCAGCCGGACAGGGCTCAAGCCCCAGCATTTT
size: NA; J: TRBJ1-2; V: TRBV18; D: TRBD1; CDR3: CASSQGQPNYGYTF; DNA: TGTGCCAGCTCGCAGGGACAGCCTAACTATGGCTACACCTTC
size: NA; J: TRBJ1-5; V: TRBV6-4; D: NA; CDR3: CASSDSVMRLNQPQHF; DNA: TGTGCCAGCAGTGACTCAGTAATGCGGCTCAATCAGCCCCAGCATTTT
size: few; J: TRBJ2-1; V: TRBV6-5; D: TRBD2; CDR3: CASSSTSGSFNEQFF; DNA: TGTGCCAGCAGTTCGACTAGCGGGAGTTTCAATGAGCAGTTCTTC
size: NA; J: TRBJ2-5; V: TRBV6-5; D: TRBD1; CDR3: CASRDRVQETQYF; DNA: TGTGCCAGCAGGGACAGGGTCCAGGAGACCCAGTACTTC
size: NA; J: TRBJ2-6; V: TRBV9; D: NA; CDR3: CASSHLPPYGSSGANVLTF; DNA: TGTGCCAGCAGCCACCTTCCCCCTTACGGGTCCTCTGGGGCCAACGTCCTGACTTTC
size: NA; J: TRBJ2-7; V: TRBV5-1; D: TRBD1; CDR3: CASSTGDGTGGSYEQYF; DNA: TGCGCCAGCAGCACGGGCGACGGGACAGGTGGTTCCTACGAGCAGTACTTC
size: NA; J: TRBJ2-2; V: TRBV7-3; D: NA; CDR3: CASSNLLSGPGELFF; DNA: TGTGCCAGCAGCAACCTTTTGTCAGGGCCCGGGGAGCTGTTTTTT
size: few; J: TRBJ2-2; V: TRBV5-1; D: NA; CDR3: CASSPTTGNTGELFF; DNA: TGCGCCAGCAGCCCCACGACGGGGAACACCGGGGAGCTGTTTTTT
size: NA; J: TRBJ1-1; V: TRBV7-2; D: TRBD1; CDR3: CASSVGDRRNTEAFF; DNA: TGTGCCAGCAGCGTCGGGGACAGACGGAACACTGAAGCTTTCTTT
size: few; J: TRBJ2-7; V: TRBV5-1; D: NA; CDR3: CASTLGGEIYEQYF; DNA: TGCGCCAGTACGCTAGGGGGAGAAATCTACGAGCAGTACTTC
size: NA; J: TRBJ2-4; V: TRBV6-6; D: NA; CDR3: CASSLGDIQYF; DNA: TGTGCCAGCAGTTTGGGAGACATTCAGTACTTC
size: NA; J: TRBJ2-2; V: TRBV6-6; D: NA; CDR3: CASSQAPDVSGELFF; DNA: TGTGCCAGCAGCCAGGCTCCAGATGTGAGCGGGGAGCTGTTTTTT
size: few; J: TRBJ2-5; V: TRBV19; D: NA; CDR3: CASSMIGRATQETQYF; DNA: TGTGCCAGTAGTATGATCGGCAGGGCCACCCAAGAGACCCAGTACTTC
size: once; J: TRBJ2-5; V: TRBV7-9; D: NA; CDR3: CASSAPPGWGETQYF; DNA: TGTGCCAGCAGCGCCCCGCCAGGGTGGGGTGAGACCCAGTACTTC
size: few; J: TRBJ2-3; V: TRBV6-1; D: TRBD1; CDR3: CASSGDRGGSDTQYF; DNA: TGTGCCAGCAGTGGGGACAGGGGAGGTTCAGATACGCAGTATTTT
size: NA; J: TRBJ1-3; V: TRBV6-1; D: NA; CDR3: CASELRNSGNTIYF; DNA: TGTGCCAGCGAACTGAGGAACTCTGGAAACACCATATATTTT